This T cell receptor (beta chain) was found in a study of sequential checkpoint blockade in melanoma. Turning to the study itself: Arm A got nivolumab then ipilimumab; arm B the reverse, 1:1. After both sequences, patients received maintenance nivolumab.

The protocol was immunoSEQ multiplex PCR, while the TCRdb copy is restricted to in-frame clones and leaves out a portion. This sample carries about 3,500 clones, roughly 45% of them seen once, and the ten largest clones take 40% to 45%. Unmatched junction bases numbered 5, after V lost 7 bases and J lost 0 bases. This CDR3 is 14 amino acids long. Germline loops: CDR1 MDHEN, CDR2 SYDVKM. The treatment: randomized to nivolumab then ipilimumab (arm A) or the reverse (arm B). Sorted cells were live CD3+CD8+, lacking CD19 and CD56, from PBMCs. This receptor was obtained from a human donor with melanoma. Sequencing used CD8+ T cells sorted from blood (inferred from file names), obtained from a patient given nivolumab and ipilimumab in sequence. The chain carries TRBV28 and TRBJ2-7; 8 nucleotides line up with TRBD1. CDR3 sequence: CASNHRGSSYEQYF. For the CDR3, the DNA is TGTGCCAGCAATCACAGGGGGTCCTCCTACGAGCAGTACTTC.